This T cell receptor beta chain was found in a study of T-cell reconstitution after alpha-beta-depleted transplantation in children. The table lists this clonotype with many counts. The CDR3 is 15 amino acids. The ends were cut back, 0 bases at V and 0 bases at J, with 8 bases in the middle. Germline CDR1 SGHRS, CDR2 YFSETQ. Unique molecular identifiers featured in how the TCRbeta library was prepared. In TCRdb, the PCR reads were re-called with MiXCR into one record per CDR3 protein. The sample includes hundreds of thousands of distinct CDR3 sequences, approximately 10% seen only once; the top ten take about 4.3%.

The clonotype comes from a human donor who donated a stem cell graft to a child with acute myeloid leukemia. The sample in question was PBMCs from the stem cell graft donor, obtained from the stem cell graft. J is TRBJ2-3 and V is TRBV5-1; D is ambiguous. The chain's CDR3 is CASSLVGASTDTQYF. In DNA form, the CDR3 reads TGCGCCAGCAGCTTGGTAGGAGCTAGCACAGATACGCAGTATTTT.